A selection of T cell receptor beta chains follows, all from one sample in a study of beta chain features in type 1 diabetes. Clones were sequenced by immunoSEQ multiplex PCR, and TCRdb holds only the in-frame ones, with some missing. The sample records nearly 700,000 clones, roughly 13% being singletons. The material sequenced was naive CD4+ T cells from blood. All receptors derive from a man between 18 and 29 years old with type 1 diabetes. Both conserved end residues are part of each CDR3. The D gene is left open where the match is weak. Size is stated for part of the rows, as once, few or many counts, or as a class when the clone is expanded.

d_call	clone_size	v_call	j_call	cdr3_aa	cdr3_nt
NA	NA	TRBV29-1	TRBJ2-7	CSVEAQGDEQYF	TGCAGCGTTGAAGCCCAGGGCGACGAGCAGTACTTC
TRBD1	few	TRBV2	TRBJ2-7	CASRREQGEYEQYF	TGTGCCAGCAGGAGGGAGCAGGGGGAGTACGAGCAGTACTTC
NA	few	TRBV5-1	TRBJ1-2	CASSSGTYIETNYGYTF	TGCGCCAGCAGCTCCGGTACCTACATAGAAACTAACTATGGCTACACCTTC
TRBD2	few	TRBV27	TRBJ2-1	CASNLRTSGVGDEQFF	TGTGCCAGCAACCTTAGGACTAGCGGGGTTGGGGATGAGCAGTTCTTC
NA	NA	TRBV27	TRBJ1-6	CASSSTANSPLHF	TGTGCCAGCAGTTCAACAGCCAATTCACCCCTCCACTTT
NA	few	TRBV5-1	TRBJ2-5	CASMASYEETQYF	TGCGCCAGCATGGCCTCCTACGAAGAGACCCAGTACTTC
TRBD1	NA	TRBV5-1	TRBJ2-3	CASRLRDSYTDTQYF	TGCGCCAGCAGACTAAGGGACAGTTACACAGATACGCAGTATTTT
NA	NA	TRBV19	TRBJ2-6	CASSISMWRSGANVLTF	TGTGCCAGTAGTATCTCAATGTGGCGTTCTGGGGCCAACGTCCTGACTTTC
NA	NA	TRBV7-2	TRBJ1-6	CASSLEIISYNSPLHF	TGTGCCAGCAGCTTAGAGATAATCTCCTATAATTCACCCCTCCACTTT
NA	few	TRBV5-1	TRBJ2-3	CASMEADTQYF	TGCGCCAGCATGGAGGCAGATACGCAGTATTTT
NA	once	TRBV15	TRBJ1-3	CATSRDPGAAGNTIYF	TGTGCCACCAGCAGAGATCCGGGGGCTGCTGGAAACACCATATATTTT
TRBD1	NA	TRBV13	TRBJ1-6	CASSYRTGGERNSPLHF	TGTGCCAGCAGCTACCGGACAGGGGGCGAGAGGAATTCACCCCTCCACTTT
NA	few	TRBV7-9	TRBJ1-5	CASSLASAGTQHF	TGTGCCAGCAGCTTAGCGTCGGCCGGAACCCAGCATTTT
NA	NA	TRBV6-1	TRBJ1-5	CASIPGWGNQPQHF	TGTGCCAGCATACCCGGCTGGGGGAATCAGCCCCAGCATTTT
NA	NA	TRBV30	TRBJ1-5	CAWSGTSAQPQHF	TGTGCCTGGAGTGGGACTTCTGCCCAGCCCCAGCATTTT
TRBD2	few	TRBV9	TRBJ2-1	CASSRLSSSGGINEQFF	TGTGCCAGCAGCCGGTTGTCCTCTAGCGGGGGGATCAATGAGCAGTTCTTC
NA	few	TRBV27	TRBJ2-5	CASSLSGGTQYF	TGTGCCAGCAGTTTATCTGGGGGGACCCAGTACTTC
NA	few	TRBV2	TRBJ1-2	CASKGDDGTRNYGYTF	TGTGCCAGCAAAGGGGACGACGGGACAAGGAACTATGGCTACACCTTC
NA	few	TRBV4-1	TRBJ2-2	CASSRDTRSLAGELFF	TGCGCCAGCAGCCGGGACACAAGGTCCTTGGCCGGGGAGCTGTTTTTT
NA	NA	TRBV7-9	TRBJ2-7	CASSLPGTYEQYF	TGTGCCAGCAGCTTACCAGGGACCTACGAGCAGTACTTC
NA	few	TRBV9	TRBJ2-7	CASSARGAYEQYF	TGTGCCAGCAGCGCCCGGGGGGCGTACGAGCAGTACTTC
TRBD2	NA	TRBV7-9	TRBJ2-7	CASSFGGIPGEQYF	TGTGCCAGCAGCTTCGGGGGGATACCAGGCGAGCAGTACTTC
TRBD1	NA	TRBV19	TRBJ1-2	CASSTGGMGYGYTF	TGTGCCAGTAGTACAGGGGGCATGGGCTATGGCTACACCTTC
NA	NA	TRBV9	TRBJ2-5	CASSPGHSRQETQYF	TGTGCCAGCAGCCCGGGACACTCGCGCCAAGAGACCCAGTACTTC
TRBD1	NA	TRBV11-3	TRBJ2-3	CASSPRDRATGTQYF	TGTGCCAGCAGCCCGCGGGACAGGGCCACGGGTACGCAGTATTTT
NA	NA	TRBV15	TRBJ1-5	CATSPERIRNQPQHF	TGTGCCACCAGCCCCGAACGGATACGCAATCAGCCCCAGCATTTT
NA	NA	TRBV4-1	TRBJ2-7	CASSQDGQGGREQYF	TGCGCCAGCAGCCAAGATGGACAGGGAGGGAGGGAGCAGTACTTC
NA	NA	TRBV20-1	TRBJ2-7	CSARNDYEQYF	TGCAGTGCTAGAAACGACTACGAGCAGTACTTC
NA	NA	TRBV4-1	TRBJ2-7	CASSQDRRVRQYF	TGCGCCAGCAGCCAAGATCGGCGGGTCCGGCAGTACTTC
TRBD1	NA	TRBV7-2	TRBJ1-2	CASSPGQHYGYTF	TGTGCCAGCAGCCCGGGACAGCACTATGGCTACACCTTC
NA	once	TRBV7-9	TRBJ2-1	CASSPRGATYNEQFF	TGTGCCAGCAGCCCACGGGGGGCCACCTACAATGAGCAGTTCTTC
NA	NA	TRBV6-5	TRBJ1-2	CASQLGPFYGYTF	TGTGCCAGCCAACTAGGGCCGTTCTATGGCTACACCTTC
NA	once	TRBV5-1	TRBJ1-5	CASSADISNQPQHF	TGCGCCAGCAGCGCTGACATTAGCAATCAGCCCCAGCATTTT
NA	few	TRBV7-9	TRBJ1-4	CASTYDAGSTNEKLFF	TGTGCCAGCACCTACGACGCGGGCTCAACTAATGAAAAACTGTTTTTT
NA	few	TRBV28	TRBJ1-2	CASSSGPAVVYTF	TGTGCCAGCAGTTCTGGTCCGGCGGTAGTCTACACCTTC
NA	few	TRBV5-1	TRBJ2-5	CASSLVLDLKKTQYF	TGCGCCAGCAGCTTGGTACTAGATCTCAAGAAGACCCAGTACTTC
TRBD1	NA	TRBV6-5	TRBJ2-4	CATGQDQNIQYF	TGTGCCACGGGACAGGACCAAAACATTCAGTACTTC
NA	once	TRBV7-9	TRBJ1-2	CASSVDGFYGYTF	TGTGCCAGCAGCGTTGACGGGTTCTATGGCTACACCTTC
TRBD1	NA	TRBV5-5	TRBJ1-1	CASSLQGDTEAFF	TGTGCCAGCAGCTTGCAGGGGGACACTGAAGCTTTCTTT
NA	few	TRBV11-2	TRBJ1-4	CASSLVWGRSNEKLFF	TGTGCCAGCAGCTTAGTTTGGGGCCGCTCTAATGAAAAACTGTTTTTT
NA	NA	TRBV2	TRBJ2-5	CASSLAATTGGQTQYF	TGTGCCAGCAGCCTTGCCGCGACTACGGGCGGTCAGACCCAGTACTTC
NA	NA	TRBV9	TRBJ2-5	CASSGPSRETQYF	TGTGCCAGCAGCGGGCCTTCGAGGGAGACCCAGTACTTC
TRBD1	NA	TRBV5-1	TRBJ1-4	CASSTRQGTNEKLFF	TGCGCCAGCAGCACTCGACAGGGGACTAATGAAAAACTGTTTTTT
NA	NA	TRBV30	TRBJ2-1	CAWSVRGDEQFF	TGTGCCTGGAGTGTAAGGGGCGATGAGCAGTTCTTC